Listed below are T cell receptor beta chains from one sample, sequenced in a study of blood T cell repertoires in COVID-19. Using immunoSEQ multiplex PCR, the repertoire was profiled, and TCRdb retains in-frame clones only, with some absent. The sample has 60,000 to 85,000 clones, 89% seen once. The sample taken for sequencing was peripheral blood. The receptors come from a woman aged 45-65 years with active COVID-19. Both conserved end residues are part of each CDR3. The order of the fields is D gene, V gene, J gene, clone size, CDR3 DNA, CDR3 protein. D genes are given only for firm matches. A row's size may be missing; if present it is once, few, many or a size class.

TRBD1	TRBV5-1	TRBJ1-6	.	TGCGCCAGCAGCCCGGGACAGGGCAGGTCACCCCTCCACTTT	CASSPGQGRSPLHF
.	TRBV6-2/TRBV6-3	TRBJ2-3	.	TGTGCCAGCAGTTTGGAGCGGCGCACAGATACGCAGTATTTT	CASSLERRTDTQYF
.	TRBV1	TRBJ2-7	.	TGCACCCGCCGACAGGGGACAGCCTACGAGCAGTACTTC	CTRRQGTAYEQYF
.	TRBV6-1	TRBJ1-1	medium-sized	TGTGCCAGCAGTGAAAATCGGGTCACTGAAGCTTTCTTT	CASSENRVTEAFF
TRBD2	TRBV11-2	TRBJ2-1	.	TGTGCCAGCAGCCCCACCCCGAGCGGGAGGAACAATGAGCAGTTCTTC	CASSPTPSGRNNEQFF
TRBD2	TRBV11-2	TRBJ2-1	few	TGTGCCAGCAGCTCTGTGGTAGCTAGCGGGAGAGATGAGCAGTTCTTC	CASSSVVASGRDEQFF
TRBD2	TRBV18	TRBJ2-7	.	TGTGCCAGCTCCCCCTCGAGCGGGAGTGACGAGCAGTACTTC	CASSPSSGSDEQYF
.	TRBV7-3	TRBJ1-1	once	TGTGCCAGCAGCTTAGGGCAGGGTCGCGCTTTCTTT	CASSLGQGRAFF
TRBD2	TRBV7-9	TRBJ2-1	.	TGTGCCAGCAGCCCGATGACTAGCGGCAATGAGCAGTTCTTC	CASSPMTSGNEQFF
TRBD2	TRBV6-6	TRBJ2-7	.	TGTGCCAGCGGGAGGGAGGAATCGGGGGAGCAGTACTTC	CASGREESGEQYF
.	TRBV7-3	TRBJ1-1	.	TGTGCCAGCAGCCCGGGAGGGGAACCCACTGAAGCTTTCTTT	CASSPGGEPTEAFF
TRBD2	TRBV3-1/TRBV3-2	TRBJ2-1	.	TGTGCCAGCAGCCGGACTAGCGGGCACAATGAGCAGTTCTTC	CASSRTSGHNEQFF
TRBD1	TRBV2	TRBJ2-7	.	TGTGCCAGCAGTTCCGGGACAGGTATATTTTCCTACGAGCAGTACTTC	CASSSGTGIFSYEQYF
.	TRBV2	TRBJ2-2	.	TGTGCCTCGGGACACCCCACCGGGGAGCTGTTTTTT	CASGHPTGELFF
TRBD2	TRBV7-8	TRBJ2-1	.	TGTGCCAGCAGCCCGAGACTAGCGGGGCCGCCTCTCTTCCGGAATGAGCAGTTCTTC	CASSPRLAGPPLFRNEQFF
TRBD2	TRBV15	TRBJ2-1	.	TGTGCCACCAGCAGAGATGGGAGGGCCGATAATGAGCAGTTCTTC	CATSRDGRADNEQFF
TRBD2	TRBV19	TRBJ2-5	.	TGTGCCAGTAGTATAGTTGGCGGGAGCAGGCAAGAGACCCAGTACTTC	CASSIVGGSRQETQYF
TRBD1	TRBV5-1	TRBJ1-5	.	TGCGCCAGCAGCCCGGGGACAGGGGGTGGCAATCAGCCCCAGCATTTT	CASSPGTGGGNQPQHF
.	TRBV9	TRBJ2-7	once	TGTGCCAGCAGCGACCCACCTCAGGGGGGTGTCTACGAGCAGTACTTC	CASSDPPQGGVYEQYF
.	TRBV3-1/TRBV3-2	TRBJ2-3	.	TGTGCCAGCAGCCTACTTAACGGGGCAGATACGCAGTATTTT	CASSLLNGADTQYF
TRBD1	TRBV6-2/TRBV6-3	TRBJ1-1	.	TGTGCCAGCAGTTACGGACAGGGGGGCACTGAAGCTTTCTTT	CASSYGQGGTEAFF
TRBD2	TRBV20-1	TRBJ2-7	.	TGCAGTGCTAGTGACGGGACTAGCCTCGACGAGCAGTACTTC	CSASDGTSLDEQYF
TRBD2	TRBV6-5	TRBJ2-1	.	TGTGCCAGCAAAAGGACTAGCGGACACAATGAGCAGTTCTTC	CASKRTSGHNEQFF
TRBD2	TRBV24-1	TRBJ2-7	.	TGTGCCACCGGACTAGCGGGAGTCCCTTACGAGCAGTACTTC	CATGLAGVPYEQYF
TRBD2	TRBV9	TRBJ2-3	.	TGTGCCAGCAGCGCAGGACTAGCGGGGTACACAGATACGCAGTATTTT	CASSAGLAGYTDTQYF
.	TRBV6-5	TRBJ1-1	.	TGTGCCAGCAGCCACCCTTCTCTGGACAGACTTGAAGCTTTCTTT	CASSHPSLDRLEAFF
TRBD2	TRBV7-3	TRBJ2-2	.	TGTGCCAGCAGCTTACTAGCGGGAGTCCCCGGGGAGCTGTTTTTT	CASSLLAGVPGELFF
.	TRBV3-1/TRBV3-2	TRBJ2-1	.	TGTGCCAGCACCAATAATTACATCACCCACTACAATGAGCAGTTCTTC	CASTNNYITHYNEQFF
.	TRBV28	TRBJ1-4	.	TGTGCCAGCACCCCCCGCCTGCAGTGGCAGGAAAAACTGTTTTTT	CASTPRLQWQEKLFF
.	TRBV21-1	TRBJ1-5	.	TGTGCCAGCAGTCACGGGGGAAGGGCGCCCCAGCATTTT	CASSHGGRAPQHF
.	TRBV7-9	TRBJ2-3	.	TGTGCCAGCAGCTTAGATGGTACAGGCTGGGGAGATACGCAGTATTTT	CASSLDGTGWGDTQYF
TRBD2	TRBV7-3	TRBJ2-7	.	TGTGCCAGCAGCTTAGGAGCGGGGAGGCCCTACGAGCAGTACTTC	CASSLGAGRPYEQYF
TRBD2	TRBV7-9	TRBJ2-5	.	TGTGCCAGCAGCGGAGGGACTAGCGGGAGTCAAGAGACCCAGTACTTC	CASSGGTSGSQETQYF
.	TRBV27	TRBJ1-1	.	TGTGCCAGCAGTCCTCGTCTGTCGGACACTGAAGCTTTCTTT	CASSPRLSDTEAFF
TRBD1	TRBV30	TRBJ1-3	.	TGTGCCCAGGGTCGGACAGGCCGCTCTGGAAACACCATATATTTT	CAQGRTGRSGNTIYF
.	TRBV18	TRBJ1-3	.	TGTGCCAGCTCACCCAAGGGGAATGGAAACACCATATATTTT	CASSPKGNGNTIYF
.	TRBV7-9	TRBJ1-1	once	TGTGCCAGCAGCTTAGAAGGGATGGGAGGGACGCCTGAAGCTTTCTTT	CASSLEGMGGTPEAFF
.	TRBV12-5	TRBJ1-5	.	TGTGCTAGTGGTTTGGTACTGGGACTGCCCAATCAGCCCCAGCATTTT	CASGLVLGLPNQPQHF
TRBD2	TRBV5-1	TRBJ2-7	.	TGCGCCAGCAGCTTGGGATCTAGCGGGAGCTCCTACGAGCAGTACTTC	CASSLGSSGSSYEQYF
TRBD1	TRBV28	TRBJ1-4	.	TGTGCCAGCAGCCCCACGACAGGGTTGGGTAATGAAAAACTGTTTTTT	CASSPTTGLGNEKLFF
TRBD2	TRBV19	TRBJ2-1	.	TGTGCCAGCTCGGGGGGGCTTCTAGCGGGAGGGTCCGGGGAGCAGTTCTTC	CASSGGLLAGGSGEQFF
TRBD1	TRBV2	TRBJ2-1	.	TGTGCCAGCCGAGGACAGGGGGCAGGCAATGAGCAGTTCTTC	CASRGQGAGNEQFF
.	TRBV2	TRBJ2-5	once	TGTGCCAGCAGACGGACAGAACAAGAGACCCAGTACTTC	CASRRTEQETQYF
.	TRBV2	TRBJ2-7	.	TGTGCCAGCGGCACGTTGGATTCGACAGGCGAGCAGTACTTC	CASGTLDSTGEQYF
.	TRBV4-2	TRBJ2-1	.	TGTGCCAGCAGCCAAGTCTCTGAGATTTACAATGAGCAGTTCTTC	CASSQVSEIYNEQFF
.	TRBV7-9	TRBJ2-7	.	TGTGCCAGCAGCCCTCAGCAGGGGTTTGGCGGGAGTCGCCACGAGCAGTACTTC	CASSPQQGFGGSRHEQYF
TRBD1	TRBV7-3	TRBJ1-3	.	TGTGCCAGCAGCAAAAACAGGGGGCAGGGAAACACCATATATTTT	CASSKNRGQGNTIYF
TRBD2	TRBV4-1	TRBJ2-1	once	TGCGCCAGCAGCCGAGCTTCTAGCGGGAGGGCTTCCAATGAGCAGTTCTTC	CASSRASSGRASNEQFF